This record looks at one T cell receptor (beta chain) sequence and its context. V gave up 6 bases and J gave up 1 base; unmatched junction bases: 3. The CDR3 totals 14 residues. The germline gives CDR1 WNHNN, CDR2 SYGVQD (reference sequence). The data were taken from a study of blood T cell repertoires in COVID-19. Whole-study context: COVID-19 samples collected from the United States, Italy and Spain covered acute and convalescent phases. In each case, the material was cDNA or gDNA derived from T cells, B-cell-depleted T cells, or PBMCs.

Authors' analysis steps: Reference gene primer amplification in the assay estimated nucleated cell counts. This table comes from immunoSEQ multiplex PCR, and its TCRdb copy is limited to in-frame clones, with some not included. The DNA was the basis for D and trimming; V, J and clone size are from that table. The sample gives 130,000 or so clones, roughly four fifths of which show up once; just over 9% is in the top ten. The clonotype originates from a man aged 50 to 59 who had recovered from COVID-19. The rearrangement links TRBV10-1 to TRBJ2-3, with 8 bases fitting TRBD2. Sequences were obtained from PBMCs or T cells enriched from blood (not recorded which). The CDR3 loop reads CASRGAGGTDTQYF. For the CDR3, the DNA is TGCGCCAGCAGGGGAGCGGGGGGCACAGATACGCAGTATTTT.